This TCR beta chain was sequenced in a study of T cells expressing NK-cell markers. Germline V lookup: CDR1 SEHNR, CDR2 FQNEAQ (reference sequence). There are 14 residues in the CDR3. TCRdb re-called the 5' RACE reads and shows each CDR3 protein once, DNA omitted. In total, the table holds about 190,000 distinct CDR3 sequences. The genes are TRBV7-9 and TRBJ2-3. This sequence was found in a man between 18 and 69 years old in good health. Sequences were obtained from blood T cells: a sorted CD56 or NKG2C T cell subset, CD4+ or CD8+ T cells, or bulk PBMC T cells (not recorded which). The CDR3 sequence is CASSHVGSTDTQYF.